The clone carrying this T cell receptor beta chain was seen only a few times. Its matching antigen is unknown. The sample belongs to a study of post-analysis software for immune sequencing data. Notes on the study in general: TRBV segments more frequent in patients than in controls numbered five and included TRBV5-6, TRBV5-1 and TRBV20-1.

Unique-molecular-identifier-tagged TCR beta cDNA libraries were used. One entry per CDR3 protein, called by TCRdb with MiXCR from the PCR reads. Of about 540,000 distinct CDR3 sequences listed, less than 40% are singletons. Germline V gene data show CDR1 as SGHDT and CDR2 as YYEEEE. V lost 7 bases, J lost 8 bases, and 11 bases stayed unmatched. CDR3 length equals 13 residues. The sequence derives from a girl under 18 with multiple sclerosis. The chain carries TRBV5-6 and TRBJ1-2, with 7 bases aligning to TRBD1. The specimen sequenced was blood. In DNA form, the CDR3 reads TGTGCCAGCTTCCTACAGGGGCCAGGAGGCTACACCTTC. It is translated as CASFLQGPGGYTF.